The 4 T cell receptor beta chains in this list originate from one sample, sequenced in a study of blood T cells in healthy people across ages. For the second PCR, which ran for roughly 6 to 11 cycles, a sample-barcoded 5' primer and a J-beta primer mix were used. TCRdb itself ran the 5' RACE reads through MiXCR, one entry per CDR3 protein. The sample comprises just over 800,000 distinct CDR3 sequences, less than 80% of which are singletons, and 25% to 30% rests with the top ten. The sequenced sample consisted of blood. The origin of the receptors is a man aged 30 to 45 in good health.

The V and J genes are TRBV3-1 and TRBJ2-5; no firm D call. Germline assignment: CDR1 LGHDT and CDR2 YNNKEL (reference sequence). The germline V and J ends were trimmed by 2 bases and 6 bases, with 7 bases remaining between them. The CDR3 length is 12 residues. As DNA, the CDR3 is TGTGCCAGCAGCCAAATAATCAAGACCCAGTACTTC. Translation gives CASSQIIKTQYF.

This chain links TRBV7-9 with TRBJ1-1; 7 positions agree with TRBD1. The trim removed 5 bases at V and 2 bases at J, leaving 23 bases unmatched. The germline V gene encodes CDR1 SEHNR and CDR2 FQNEAQ (reference sequence). This CDR3 contains 20 residues. CDR3 protein: CASSPDREERTSRVNTEAFF. DNA of the CDR3: TGTGCCAGCAGCCCAGACAGGGAAGAACGGACGAGTAGAGTTAACACTGAAGCTTTCTTT.

This chain uses TRBV20-1 with TRBJ2-5, with D maybe TRBD1 (6 bases). The length of the CDR3 is 14 residues. CDR1 and CDR2 from the germline V gene are DFQATT and SNEGSKA (reference sequence). Deletions cut 0 bases from V and 4 bases from J, with 12 bases between. As DNA, the CDR3 is TGCAGTGCTAGAGAAACAGGGTGGGGAGAGACCCAGTACTTC. It codes for CSARETGWGETQYF.

This clonotype was seen more than once but under ten times. The V gene is TRBV11-2, the J gene TRBJ2-3, with 9 bases fitting TRBD2. V trimming: 5 bases; J trimming: 6 bases; junction bases outside the gene matches: 9. Germline V gene data show CDR1 as SGHAT and CDR2 as FQNNGV. This CDR3 region has 15 residues. The CDR3 DNA reads as TGTGCCAGCAGCCCCCCTTCTAGCGGGGAGGATACGCAGTATTTT. Its protein is CASSPPSSGEDTQYF.